Below are 8 T cell receptor beta chains sequenced from a single sample in a study of tumor-infiltrating lymphocytes in glioblastoma multiforme (dated by TCRdb to 2016 to 2017). For sequencing, an Illumina HiSeq 2500 was employed. TCRB libraries were built from RNA via three nested multiplex PCR rounds using a modified ARM-PCR protocol with multiple V-beta primers and a C-beta primer. The raw public reads went through TCRdb reprocessing: fastp at Q25, MiXCR clone calling, in-frame beta chains kept. Every entry covers one CDR3 protein and lists the most common genes and DNA from its rows. Across this sample there are 9,300 or so distinct CDR3 sequences, with about 70% seen only once. In total, the top ten clones hold about 80% of the sample. Sequences were obtained from brain tumor tissue. Every receptor here comes from a male donor with glioblastoma.

This clonotype was seen only once. V and J are TRBV6-6 and TRBJ2-1; tentatively, D is TRBD2 (6 bases). This CDR3 has 12 amino acids. The V end was cut by 5 bases, the J end by 8 bases, with 10 bases between. Germline values: CDR1 MNHNY, CDR2 SVGAGI (reference sequence). CDR3 sequence reads: CASSPRGDEQFF. CDR3 DNA sequence: TGTGCCAGCAGTCCCCGCGGGGATGAGCAGTTCTTC.

This clonotype is classed as medium-sized. The gene calls are TRBV30 and TRBJ1-1; possibly TRBD1 for D (5 bases). The CDR3 runs to 12 residues. Germline CDR1 reads GTSNPN; CDR2 reads SVGIG (reference sequence). Between the trimmed V and J ends, which lost 4 bases and 4 bases, there was a span of 10 bases. The CDR3 spells CAWKERGTEAFF. The CDR3 coding sequence is TGTGCCTGGAAAGAAAGGGGCACTGAAGCTTTCTTT. Full variable domain (outside the CDR3, taken from reference TRBV30 and TRBJ1-1): SQTIHQWPATLVQPVGSPLSLECTVEGTSNPNLYWYRQAAGRGLQLLFYSVGIGQISSEVPQNLSASRPQDRQFILSSKKLLLSDSGFYLCAWKERGTEAFFGQGTRLTVV.

This clonotype was detected once. This sequence joins TRBV28 and TRBJ2-3; D remains unclear. Between the trimmed V and J ends, which lost 2 bases and 2 bases, there was a span of 14 bases. This CDR3 spans 16 amino acids. The germline V gene has CDR1 MDHEN and CDR2 SYDVKM. The CDR3, as DNA: TGTGCCAGCAGTTTAGGAGCCAATGGGGTCACAGATACGCAGTATTTT. Amino acids: CASSLGANGVTDTQYF.

This clonotype was seen a handful of times. The chain has TRBV5-4 and TRBJ1-4; D gene unclear. The ends were cut back, 4 bases at V and 4 bases at J, with 14 bases in the middle. The CDR3 is 15 residues long. Germline assignment: CDR1 SGHNT and CDR2 YYREEE (reference sequence). The CDR3 loop reads CASSANRNVNEKLFF. CDR3 sequence (DNA): TGTGCCAGCAGCGCTAACCGGAATGTTAATGAAAAACTGTTTTTT.

This clonotype has just one count. The chain couples TRBV11-2 to TRBJ2-1; TRBD1 is a possible D gene (5 bases). V was cut by 1 base and J by 15 bases, with 16 bases left in between. The germline V gene has CDR1 SGHAT and CDR2 FQNNGV. The CDR3 sequence is 13 residues long. Written as DNA, the CDR3 is TGTGCCAGCAGCTTAGGTAGGGGCAATGAGAGGTTCTTC. Protein product: CASSLGRGNERFF.

Note on this clonotype: In this CDR3 the conserved last residue, phenylalanine or tryptophan, is missing, so a read error is likely. The V gene is TRBV11-3, the J gene TRBJ2-3; D possibly matches TRBD1 or TRBD2 (6 bases each). The V end was cut by 3 bases, the J end by 6 bases, with 16 bases between. This CDR3 region has 15 residues. Per the germline V gene, CDR1 is SGHNT and CDR2 is YENEEA. CDR3 in DNA: TGTGCCAGCAGCTTGGATCTTGGGGGGCGCGATACGCAGTATTTG. This sequence encodes CASSLDLGGRDTQYL.

The rearrangement uses TRBV12-3 or TRBV12-4 and TRBJ2-5; a weak D match, TRBD1 (5 bases). The V end lost 3 bases, the J end lost 4 bases, and 9 bases lay between the germline ends. The CDR3 is 13 amino acids. In DNA form, the CDR3 reads TGTGCCAGCAGTTTCAGGGCCTCAGAGACCCAGTACTTC. Protein: CASSFRASETQYF.

The chain employs TRBV20-1 and TRBJ2-2, with a possible D match to TRBD2 (6 bases). Germline CDR1 reads DFQATT; CDR2 reads SNEGSKA (reference sequence). The CDR3 runs 14 residues. The V end was cut by 5 bases, the J end by 3 bases, with 13 bases between. The CDR3, as DNA: TGCAGTGCTGCGGACTGGGAGGACACCGGGGAGCTGTTTTTT. Its translation: CSAADWEDTGELFF.